The sequence of this TCR beta chain was determined in a study of identical twins. TCRdb reprocessed the 5' RACE reads with MiXCR, giving one entry per CDR3 protein. The sample records about 200,000 distinct CDR3 sequences, 5.5% to 7.5% being singletons. Donors were all healthy Caucasians. The junction had 5 bases not matched to a gene; V was cut back by 5 bases and J by 5 bases. Germline lookup yields CDR1 MNHEY and CDR2 SMNVEV (reference sequence). The CDR3 loop spans 14 amino acids. Separately, the same data were catalogued under a study of T cells expressing NK-cell markers.

Sequenced: CD8+ T cells sorted from blood. The TCR comes from a woman between 18 and 29 years old in good health. This rearrangement joins TRBV27 to TRBJ2-1, with 8 bases that match TRBD1. The CDR3 region has the DNA TGTGCCAGCAGTCCAGGGGGCGCACACAATGAGCAGTTCTTC. This gives the protein CASSPGGAHNEQFF.